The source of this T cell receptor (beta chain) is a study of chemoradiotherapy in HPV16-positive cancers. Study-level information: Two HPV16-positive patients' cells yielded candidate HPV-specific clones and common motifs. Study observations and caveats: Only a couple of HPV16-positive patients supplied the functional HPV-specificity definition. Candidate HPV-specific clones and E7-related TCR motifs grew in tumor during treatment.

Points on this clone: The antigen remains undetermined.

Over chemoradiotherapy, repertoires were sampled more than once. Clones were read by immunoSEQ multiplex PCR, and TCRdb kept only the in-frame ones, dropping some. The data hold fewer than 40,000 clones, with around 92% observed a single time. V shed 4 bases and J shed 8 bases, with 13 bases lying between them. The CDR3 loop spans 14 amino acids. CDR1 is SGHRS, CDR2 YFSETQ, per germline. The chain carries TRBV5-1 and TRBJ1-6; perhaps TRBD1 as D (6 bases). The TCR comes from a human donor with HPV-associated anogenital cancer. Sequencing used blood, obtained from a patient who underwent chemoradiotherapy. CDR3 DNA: TGCGCCAGCAGCCAGACAGGCCCCGATTCACCCCTCCACTTT. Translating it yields CASSQTGPDSPLHF.